These 8 T cell receptor beta chains were all obtained from the same sample, sequenced in a study of shared clonotypes between healthy human individuals. Repertoires were generated with immunoSEQ multiplex PCR, while TCRdb's copy carries only in-frame clones and drops some. This table holds about 600,000 clones, roughly 95% found once. CD45RO-negative CD8 cells positively selected for CCR7 made up the naive population, which excluded terminally differentiated effector memory CD45RA+ cells. Input material: naive CD8+ T cells sorted from blood. The origin of the receptors is a woman younger than 45 in good health.

This clone was picked up one time. The genes are TRBV7-6 and TRBJ2-7, with 9 positions matching TRBD1. Trimming at V came to 4 bases and at J to 5 bases, leaving 9 bases not matched to a gene. CDR3 length: 15 amino acids. Germline CDR1 reads SGHVS; CDR2 reads FNYEAQ. The CDR3 protein is CASSSTGGAGDEQYF. CDR3 nucleotides: TGTGCCAGCAGCTCAACAGGGGGCGCCGGGGACGAGCAGTACTTC. Full variable domain (missing parts from reference TRBV7-6 and TRBJ2-7): GAGVSQSPRYKVTKRGQDVALRCDPISGHVSLYWYRQALGQGPEFLTYFNYEAQQDKSGLPNDRFSAERPEGSISTLTIQRTEQRDSAMYRCASSSTGGAGDEQYFGPGTRLTVT.

This chain connects TRBV29-1 to TRBJ2-7, with TRBD2 matching over 10 bases. Germline lookup yields CDR1 SQVTM and CDR2 ANQGSEA. The CDR3 has 14 residues. With V trimmed by 6 bases and J by 1 base, 6 bases remained unmatched. This chain's CDR3 is CSVLPAGGSYEQYF. The CDR3 coding sequence is TGCAGCGTCCTCCCAGCGGGAGGGTCCTACGAGCAGTACTTC.

V is TRBV5-8 and J is TRBJ2-1; 8 bases line up with TRBD2. Trimming at V came to 2 bases and at J to 13 bases, leaving 5 bases not matched to a gene. The CDR3 is 12 amino acids. The germline V gene has CDR1 SGHTS and CDR2 YDEGEE. The CDR3 bases are TGTGCCAGCAGCTTCCATAGCGGGGACCAGTTCTTC. Translating it yields CASSFHSGDQFF.

The V call is TRBV4-1, the J call TRBJ2-5; no clear D gene. Gene TRBJ2-7 matches the end of the DNA better, so the J call may be wrong. Germline V gene data show CDR1 as MGHRA and CDR2 as YSYEKL. The CDR3 is 15 residues long. This CDR3 is CASSHTSTASYEQYF. CDR3 DNA: TGCGCCAGCAGCCATACTTCAACAGCCAGCTACGAGCAGTACTTC.

The chain has TRBV27 and TRBJ1-2; a weak D match, TRBD1 (6 bases). This CDR3 has 13 amino acids. The germline V gene encodes CDR1 MNHEY and CDR2 SMNVEV (reference sequence). V was cut by 10 bases and J by 7 bases, with 19 bases left in between. The CDR3 DNA follows: TGTGCCACCTGGGGGCGGAATGGCTGTGGCTACACCTTC. Translated, it gives CATWGRNGCGYTF.

This clone was seen only once. V and J are TRBV15 and TRBJ1-5; D is unresolved. V was cut by 3 bases and J by 6 bases, with 18 bases left in between. The germline CDR1 and CDR2 sequences are LNHNV and YYDKDF (reference sequence). The CDR3 loop spans 16 amino acids. As DNA, the CDR3 is TGTGCCACCAGCAGTCCCTTATGGGGAAGGCTTCAGCCCCAGCATTTT. Amino acid sequence: CATSSPLWGRLQPQHF.

This chain connects TRBV5-6 to TRBJ2-7, with D perhaps TRBD2 (6 bases). Germline V gene lookup returns CDR1 SGHDT and CDR2 YYEEEE. This CDR3 comprises 14 residues. V was pared by 5 bases and J by 2 bases, with 14 bases between. The CDR3 region is CASSSGMIPYEQYF. The CDR3 bases are TGTGCCAGCAGTAGCGGAATGATACCCTACGAGCAGTACTTC.

The chain couples TRBV27 to TRBJ2-1; maybe TRBD1 (6 bases). The CDR3 contains 15 residues. V lost 5 bases and J lost 0, with 11 bases in between. Germline V CDR1 and CDR2: MNHEY, SMNVEV (reference sequence). CDR3 nucleotides: TGTGCCAGCAGTCAAAGGGACAACTCCTACAATGAGCAGTTCTTC. Its translation: CASSQRDNSYNEQFF.